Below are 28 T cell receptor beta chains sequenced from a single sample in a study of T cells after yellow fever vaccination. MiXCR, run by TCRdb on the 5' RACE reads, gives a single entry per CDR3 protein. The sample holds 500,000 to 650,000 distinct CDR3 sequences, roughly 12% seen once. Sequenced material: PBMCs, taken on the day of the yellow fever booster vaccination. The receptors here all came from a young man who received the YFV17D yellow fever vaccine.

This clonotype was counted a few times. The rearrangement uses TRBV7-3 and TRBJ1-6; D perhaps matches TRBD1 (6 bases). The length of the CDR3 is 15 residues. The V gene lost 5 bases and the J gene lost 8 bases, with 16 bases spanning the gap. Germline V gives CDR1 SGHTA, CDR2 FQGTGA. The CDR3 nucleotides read TGTGCCAGCAGCCCCAGGAGGGGGACGGATTCACCCCTCCACTTT. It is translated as CASSPRRGTDSPLHF.

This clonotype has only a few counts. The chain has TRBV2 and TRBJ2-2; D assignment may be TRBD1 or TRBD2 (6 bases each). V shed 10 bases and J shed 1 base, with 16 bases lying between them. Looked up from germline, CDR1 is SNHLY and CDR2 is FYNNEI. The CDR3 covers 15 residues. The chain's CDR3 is CATPRGRENTGELFF. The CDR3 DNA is TGTGCCACCCCTCGGGGGCGGGAGAACACCGGGGAGCTGTTTTTT.

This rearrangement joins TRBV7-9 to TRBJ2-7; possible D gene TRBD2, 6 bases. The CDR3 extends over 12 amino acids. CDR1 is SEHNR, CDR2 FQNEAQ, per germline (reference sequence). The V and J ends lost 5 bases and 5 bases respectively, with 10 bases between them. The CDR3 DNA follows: TGTGCCAGCAGCCGAACTAGCAACGAGCAGTACTTC. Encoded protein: CASSRTSNEQYF.

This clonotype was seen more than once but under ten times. This CDR3 is CASSLTRNEQYF. The CDR3 DNA follows: TGTGCCAGCAGTTTAACCAGGAACGAGCAGTACTTC. The rearrangement uses TRBV28 and TRBJ2-7, with D uncertain. The V end lost 2 bases, the J end lost 5 bases, and 7 bases lay between the germline ends. The CDR3 consists of 12 residues. Per the germline V gene, CDR1 is MDHEN and CDR2 is SYDVKM. The full variable domain, its missing parts supplied by reference TRBV28 and TRBJ2-7, is DVKVTQSSRYLVKRTGEKVFLECVQDMDHENMFWYRQDPGLGLRLIYFSYDVKMKEKGDIPEGYSVSREKKERFSLILESASTNQTSMYLCASSLTRNEQYFGPGTRLTVT.

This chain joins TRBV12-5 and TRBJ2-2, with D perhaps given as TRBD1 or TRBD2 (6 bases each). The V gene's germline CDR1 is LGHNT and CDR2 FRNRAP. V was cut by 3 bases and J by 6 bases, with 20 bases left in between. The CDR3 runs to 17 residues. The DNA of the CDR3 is TGTGCTAGTGGTTTTTGGGTTAAGGGGGGCGACGCCGGGGAGCTGTTTTTT. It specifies CASGFWVKGGDAGELFF. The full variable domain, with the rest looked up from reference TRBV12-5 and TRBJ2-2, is DARVTQTPRHKVTEMGQEVTMRCQPILGHNTVFWYRQTMMQGLELLAYFRNRAPLDDSGMPKDRFSAEMPDATLATLKIQPSEPRDSAVYFCASGFWVKGGDAGELFFGEGSRLTVL.

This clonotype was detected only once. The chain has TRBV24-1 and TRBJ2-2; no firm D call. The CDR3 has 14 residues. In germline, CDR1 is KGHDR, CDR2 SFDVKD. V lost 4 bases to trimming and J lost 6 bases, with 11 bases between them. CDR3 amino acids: CATSEARRPGELFF. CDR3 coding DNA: TGTGCCACCAGTGAGGCTAGACGGCCCGGGGAGCTGTTTTTT.

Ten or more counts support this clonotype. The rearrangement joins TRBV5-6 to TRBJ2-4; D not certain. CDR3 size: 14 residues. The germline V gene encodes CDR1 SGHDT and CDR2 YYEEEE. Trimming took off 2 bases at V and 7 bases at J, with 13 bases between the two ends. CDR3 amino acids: CASSFSLNWNIQYF. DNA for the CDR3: TGTGCCAGCAGCTTCTCTCTGAACTGGAACATTCAGTACTTC.

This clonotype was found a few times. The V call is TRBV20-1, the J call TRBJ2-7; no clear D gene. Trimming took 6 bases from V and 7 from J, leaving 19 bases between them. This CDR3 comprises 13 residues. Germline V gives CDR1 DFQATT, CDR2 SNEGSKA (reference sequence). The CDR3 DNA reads TGCAGTGCCGGGCGGACGACCCCCGGGGAGCAGTACTTC. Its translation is CSAGRTTPGEQYF.

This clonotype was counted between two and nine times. DNA of the CDR3: TGCAGTGCTGGGGCCCCGGGCAATAAGGTGGGGGAGCAGTACTTC. Its protein product is CSAGAPGNKVGEQYF. The chain carries TRBV20-1 and TRBJ2-7, with D possibly matching TRBD1 (5 bases). V was trimmed by 5 bases and J by 7 bases, leaving 24 bases between them. CDR3 length: 15 residues. CDR1 and CDR2 from the germline V gene are DFQATT and SNEGSKA (reference sequence).

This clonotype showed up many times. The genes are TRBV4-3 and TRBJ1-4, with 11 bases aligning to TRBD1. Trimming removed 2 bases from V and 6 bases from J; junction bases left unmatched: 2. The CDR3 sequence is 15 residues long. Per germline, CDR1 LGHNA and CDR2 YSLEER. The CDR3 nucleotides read TGCGCCAGCAGCCAACCGGGACAGGGGGATGAAAAACTGTTTTTT. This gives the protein CASSQPGQGDEKLFF.

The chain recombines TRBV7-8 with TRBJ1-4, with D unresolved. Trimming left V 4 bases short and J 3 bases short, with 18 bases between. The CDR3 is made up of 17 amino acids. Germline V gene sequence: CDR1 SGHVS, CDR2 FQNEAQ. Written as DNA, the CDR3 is TGTGCCAGCAGCTCCCTCCCCCGGGCGGGTTCTAATGAAAAACTGTTTTTT. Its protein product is CASSSLPRAGSNEKLFF.

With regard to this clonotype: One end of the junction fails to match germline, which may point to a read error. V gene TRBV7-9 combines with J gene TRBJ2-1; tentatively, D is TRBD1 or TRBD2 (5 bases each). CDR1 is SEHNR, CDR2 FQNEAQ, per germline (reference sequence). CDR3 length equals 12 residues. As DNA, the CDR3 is TGTGCCAGCAGCCTGGGAGTGGATGGGGGACTCTTC. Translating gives CASSLGVDGGLF. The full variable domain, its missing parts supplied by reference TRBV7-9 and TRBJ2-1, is DTGVSQNPRHKITKRGQNVTFRCDPISEHNRLYWYRQTLGQGPEFLTYFQNEAQLEKSRLLSDRFSAERPKGSFSTLEIQRTEQGDSAMYLCASSLGVDGGLFGPGTRLTVL.

CDR3 amino acids: CASSTQGVNTEAFF. The CDR3 DNA reads as TGCGCCAGCAGCACACAAGGGGTGAACACTGAAGCTTTCTTT. The rearrangement links TRBV5-1 to TRBJ1-1; D might be TRBD1 (5 bases). The CDR3 contains 14 residues. Trimming stripped 4 bases from V and 0 bases from J, with 10 bases between. Germline V gene sequence: CDR1 SGHRS, CDR2 YFSETQ.

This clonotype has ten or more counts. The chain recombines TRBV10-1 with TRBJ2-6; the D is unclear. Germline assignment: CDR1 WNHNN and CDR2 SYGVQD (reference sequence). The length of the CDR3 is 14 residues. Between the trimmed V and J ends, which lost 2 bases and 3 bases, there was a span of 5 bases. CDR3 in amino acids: CASSEGFGANVLTF. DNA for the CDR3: TGCGCCAGCAGTGAGGGTTTTGGGGCCAACGTCCTGACTTTC.

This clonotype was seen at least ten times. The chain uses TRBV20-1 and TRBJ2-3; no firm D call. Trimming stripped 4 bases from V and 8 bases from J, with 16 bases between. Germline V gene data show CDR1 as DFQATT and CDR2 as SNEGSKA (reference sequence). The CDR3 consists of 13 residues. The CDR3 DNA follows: TGCAGTGCTACCGTAACTATTGGTGGTACGCAGTATTTT. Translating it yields CSATVTIGGTQYF.

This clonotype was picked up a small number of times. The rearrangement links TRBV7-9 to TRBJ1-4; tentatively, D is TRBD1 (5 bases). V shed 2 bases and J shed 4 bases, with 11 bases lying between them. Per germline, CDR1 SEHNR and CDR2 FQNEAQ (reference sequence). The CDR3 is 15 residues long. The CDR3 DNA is TGTGCCAGCAGCTTATCGGGACCGCTTAATGAAAAACTGTTTTTT. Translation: CASSLSGPLNEKLFF.

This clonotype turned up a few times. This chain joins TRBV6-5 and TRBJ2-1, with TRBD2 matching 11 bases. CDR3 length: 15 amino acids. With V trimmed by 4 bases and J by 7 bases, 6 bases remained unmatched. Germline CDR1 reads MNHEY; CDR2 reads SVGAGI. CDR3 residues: CASSSHSGGGNEQFF. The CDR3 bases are TGTGCCAGCAGTTCTCATAGCGGGGGGGGTAATGAGCAGTTCTTC.

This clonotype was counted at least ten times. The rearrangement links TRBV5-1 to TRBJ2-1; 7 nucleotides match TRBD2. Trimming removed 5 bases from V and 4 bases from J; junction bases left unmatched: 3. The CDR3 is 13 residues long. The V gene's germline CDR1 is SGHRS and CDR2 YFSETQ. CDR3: CASRTSEYNEQFF. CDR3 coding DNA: TGCGCCAGCAGAACTAGCGAATACAATGAGCAGTTCTTC. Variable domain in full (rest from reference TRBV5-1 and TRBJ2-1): KAGVTQTPRYLIKTRGQQVTLSCSPISGHRSVSWYQQTPGQGLQFLFEYFSETQRNKGNFPGRFSGRQFSNSRSEMNVSTLELGDSALYLCASRTSEYNEQFFGPGTRLTVL.

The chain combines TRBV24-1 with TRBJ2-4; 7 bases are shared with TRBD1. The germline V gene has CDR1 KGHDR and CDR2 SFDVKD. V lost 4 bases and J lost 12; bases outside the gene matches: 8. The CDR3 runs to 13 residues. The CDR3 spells CATSDYADRPQYF. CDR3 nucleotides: TGTGCCACCAGTGACTACGCGGACAGGCCTCAGTACTTC.

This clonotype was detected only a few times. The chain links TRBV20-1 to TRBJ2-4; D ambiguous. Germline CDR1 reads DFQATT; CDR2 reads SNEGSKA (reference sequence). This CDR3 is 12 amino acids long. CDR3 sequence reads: CREPVAKNIQYF. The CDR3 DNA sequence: TGCAGGGAACCAGTAGCCAAAAACATTCAGTACTTC.

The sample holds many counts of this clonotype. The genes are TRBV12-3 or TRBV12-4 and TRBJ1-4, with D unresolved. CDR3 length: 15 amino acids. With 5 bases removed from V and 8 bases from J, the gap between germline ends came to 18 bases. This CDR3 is CASSRYGSSGEKLFF. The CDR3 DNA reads TGTGCCAGCAGTCGCTATGGTAGTTCGGGGGAAAAACTGTTTTTT.

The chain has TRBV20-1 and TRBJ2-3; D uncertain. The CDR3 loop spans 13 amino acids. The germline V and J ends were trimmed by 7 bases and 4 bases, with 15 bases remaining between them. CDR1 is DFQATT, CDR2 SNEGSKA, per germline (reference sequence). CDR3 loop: CSVRTPGPDTQYF. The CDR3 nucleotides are TGCAGTGTGCGAACTCCCGGGCCAGATACGCAGTATTTT.

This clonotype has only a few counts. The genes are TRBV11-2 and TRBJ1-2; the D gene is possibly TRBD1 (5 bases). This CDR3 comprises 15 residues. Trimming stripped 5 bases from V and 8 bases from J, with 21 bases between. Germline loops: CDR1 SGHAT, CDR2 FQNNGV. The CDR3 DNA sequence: TGTGCCAGCAGCGCCAGCGGCAGGGTACGAGAAGGCTACACCTTC. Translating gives CASSASGRVREGYTF.

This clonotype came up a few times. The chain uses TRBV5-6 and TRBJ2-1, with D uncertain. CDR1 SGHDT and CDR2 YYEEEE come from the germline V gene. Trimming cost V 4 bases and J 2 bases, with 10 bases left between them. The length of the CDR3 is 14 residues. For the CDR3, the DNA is TGTGCCAGCAGCGACCCGGATGCCTACAATGAGCAGTTCTTC. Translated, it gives CASSDPDAYNEQFF.

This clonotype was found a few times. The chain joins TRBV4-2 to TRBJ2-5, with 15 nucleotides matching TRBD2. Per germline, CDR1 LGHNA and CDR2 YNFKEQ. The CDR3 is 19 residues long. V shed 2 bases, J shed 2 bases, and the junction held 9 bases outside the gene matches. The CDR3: CASSQTGLAGGGGQETQYF. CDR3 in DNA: TGTGCCAGCAGCCAAACGGGACTAGCGGGAGGCGGGGGACAAGAGACCCAGTACTTC.

In nucleotides, the CDR3 is TGTGCCAGCAGTTTCTCACGGTGGGGTGCTTCTGGAAACACCATATATTTT. Amino acids: CASSFSRWGASGNTIYF. The rearrangement links TRBV28 to TRBJ1-3, with D uncertain. CDR1 and CDR2 from the germline V gene are MDHEN and SYDVKM. CDR3 size: 17 residues. Trimming left V 3 bases short and J 1 base short, with 16 bases between. The whole variable domain, remainder taken from reference TRBV28 and TRBJ1-3, is DVKVTQSSRYLVKRTGEKVFLECVQDMDHENMFWYRQDPGLGLRLIYFSYDVKMKEKGDIPEGYSVSREKKERFSLILESASTNQTSMYLCASSFSRWGASGNTIYFGEGSWLTVV.

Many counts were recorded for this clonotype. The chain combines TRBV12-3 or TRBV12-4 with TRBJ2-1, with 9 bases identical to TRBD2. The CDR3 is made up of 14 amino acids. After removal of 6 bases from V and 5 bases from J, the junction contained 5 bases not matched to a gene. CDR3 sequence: CASRSSSGNNEQFF. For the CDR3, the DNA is TGTGCCAGCAGATCCTCTAGCGGGAACAATGAGCAGTTCTTC.

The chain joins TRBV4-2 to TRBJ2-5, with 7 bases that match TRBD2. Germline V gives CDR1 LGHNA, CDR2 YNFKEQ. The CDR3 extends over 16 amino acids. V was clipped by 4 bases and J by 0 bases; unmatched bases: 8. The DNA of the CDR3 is TGTGCCAGCAGCCCCACCCTTAGCGGGCACCAAGAGACCCAGTACTTC. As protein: CASSPTLSGHQETQYF.